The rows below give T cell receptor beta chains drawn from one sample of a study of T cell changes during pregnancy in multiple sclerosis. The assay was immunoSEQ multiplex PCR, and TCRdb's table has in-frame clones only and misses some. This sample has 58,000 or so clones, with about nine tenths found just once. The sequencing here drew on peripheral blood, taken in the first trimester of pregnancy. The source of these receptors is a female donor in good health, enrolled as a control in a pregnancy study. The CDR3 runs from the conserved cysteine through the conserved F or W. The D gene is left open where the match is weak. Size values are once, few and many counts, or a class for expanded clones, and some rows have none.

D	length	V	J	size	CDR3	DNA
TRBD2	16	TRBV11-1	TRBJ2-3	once	CASSSRLAGYTDTQYF	TGTGCCAGCAGCTCAAGACTAGCGGGGTACACAGATACGCAGTATTTT
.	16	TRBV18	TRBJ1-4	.	CASSPRGFATNEKLFF	TGTGCCAGCTCACCGAGGGGGTTTGCAACTAATGAAAAACTGTTTTTT
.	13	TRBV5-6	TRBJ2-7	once	CASSLVTNYEQYF	TGTGCCAGCAGCTTGGTCACTAACTACGAGCAGTACTTC
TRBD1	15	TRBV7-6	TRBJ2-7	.	CASSLGQGLSYEQYF	TGTGCCAGCAGCCTCGGACAGGGTTTGTCCTACGAGCAGTACTTC
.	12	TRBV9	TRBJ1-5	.	CASAPTGGPQHF	TGTGCCAGCGCACCGACGGGGGGGCCCCAGCATTTT
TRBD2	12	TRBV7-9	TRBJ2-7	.	CASSWDYFEQYF	TGTGCCAGCAGCTGGGACTATTTCGAACAGTACTTC
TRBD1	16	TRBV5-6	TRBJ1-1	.	CASSLVGGQGSTEAFF	TGTGCCAGCAGCTTGGTGGGGGGACAGGGCAGCACTGAAGCTTTCTTT
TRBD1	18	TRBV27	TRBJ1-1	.	CASTPWGTGGFRNTEAFF	TGTGCCAGCACCCCTTGGGGGACAGGGGGCTTTCGGAACACTGAAGCTTTCTTT
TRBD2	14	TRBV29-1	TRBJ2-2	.	CSVWTSGTTGELFF	TGCAGCGTATGGACTAGCGGGACCACCGGGGAGCTGTTTTTT
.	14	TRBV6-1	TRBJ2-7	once	CASSGTGISYEQYF	TGTGCCAGCAGCGGTACAGGGATTTCCTACGAGCAGTACTTC
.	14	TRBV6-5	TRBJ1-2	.	CASTKTGFDYGYTF	TGTGCCAGCACCAAAACAGGGTTCGATTATGGCTACACCTTC
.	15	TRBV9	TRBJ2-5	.	CASSPRAGPGSAQYF	TGTGCCAGCAGCCCCCGCGCCGGTCCGGGGTCGGCCCAGTACTTC
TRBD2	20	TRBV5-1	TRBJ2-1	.	CASSLEGSKSAGWRYNEQFF	TGCGCCAGCAGCTTGGAGGGCAGTAAATCAGCGGGATGGCGCTACAATGAGCAGTTCTTC
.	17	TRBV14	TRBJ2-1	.	CASSQDEAVLSYNEQFF	TGTGCCAGCAGCCAAGATGAGGCAGTACTCTCCTACAATGAGCAGTTCTTC
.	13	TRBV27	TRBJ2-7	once	CASTPGAAYEQYF	TGTGCCAGCACACCCGGAGCCGCCTACGAGCAGTACTTC
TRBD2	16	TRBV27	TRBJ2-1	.	CASSELGGGAGNEQFF	TGTGCCAGCAGCGAATTAGGCGGGGGGGCAGGCAATGAGCAGTTCTTC
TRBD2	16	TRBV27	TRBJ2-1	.	CASRALPGLAYNEQFF	TGTGCCAGCAGAGCCTTACCGGGACTAGCGTACAATGAGCAGTTCTTC
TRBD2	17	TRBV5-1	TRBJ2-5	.	CASSLGLAGGPGETQYF	TGCGCCAGCAGCTTGGGACTAGCGGGAGGGCCGGGAGAGACCCAGTACTTC
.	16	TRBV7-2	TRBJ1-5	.	CASSLGGSGGRQPQHF	TGTGCCAGCAGCTTAGGGGGCTCGGGGGGGCGGCAGCCCCAGCATTTT
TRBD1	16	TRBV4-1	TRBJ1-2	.	CASSQPRDRRSYGYTF	TGCGCCAGCAGCCAGCCTAGGGACAGGAGGAGCTATGGCTACACCTTC
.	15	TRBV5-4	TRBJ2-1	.	CASSLWSAGSNEQFF	TGTGCCAGCAGCCTATGGAGCGCGGGTAGCAATGAGCAGTTCTTC
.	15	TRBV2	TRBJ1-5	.	CASSEIGGSGQPQHF	TGTGCCAGCAGTGAAATCGGGGGATCTGGTCAGCCCCAGCATTTT
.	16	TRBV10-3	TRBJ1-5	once	CAISESGRGSNQPQHF	TGTGCCATCAGTGAGTCGGGACGGGGGAGCAATCAGCCCCAGCATTTT
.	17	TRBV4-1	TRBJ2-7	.	CASSQDIAVSSHYEQYF	TGCGCCAGCAGCCAAGACATAGCGGTATCCTCCCACTACGAGCAGTACTTC
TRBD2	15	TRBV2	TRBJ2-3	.	CASTPGGGGADTQYF	TGTGCCAGCACGCCCGGGGGGGGAGGGGCAGATACGCAGTATTTT
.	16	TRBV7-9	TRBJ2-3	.	CASSLEPGLSTDTQYF	TGTGCCAGCAGCTTAGAGCCGGGTTTGAGCACAGATACGCAGTATTTT
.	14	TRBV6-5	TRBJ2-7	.	CASSYTGPGHEQYF	TGTGCCAGCAGTTACACAGGCCCCGGCCACGAGCAGTACTTC
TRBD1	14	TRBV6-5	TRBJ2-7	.	CASRLGTGVYEQYF	TGTGCCAGCAGATTAGGGACAGGGGTCTACGAGCAGTACTTC
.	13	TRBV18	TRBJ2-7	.	CASSPPRSYEQYF	TGTGCCAGCTCACCCCCCAGGTCCTACGAGCAGTACTTC
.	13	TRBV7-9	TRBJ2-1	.	CASSFPADMGRFF	TGTGCCAGCAGCTTTCCAGCCGACATGGGCCGGTTCTTC
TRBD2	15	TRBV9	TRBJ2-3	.	CASSVGLADTDTQYF	TGTGCCAGCAGCGTCGGACTAGCGGACACAGATACGCAGTATTTT
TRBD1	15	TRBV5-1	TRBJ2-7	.	CASSPWTGRSEEQYF	TGCGCCAGCAGCCCGTGGACAGGGAGAAGTGAGGAGCAGTACTTC
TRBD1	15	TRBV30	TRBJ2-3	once	CAWSATGGGTDTQYF	TGTGCCTGGAGTGCAACAGGGGGAGGCACAGATACGCAGTATTTT
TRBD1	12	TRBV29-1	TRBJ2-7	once	CSVTGDVYEQYF	TGCAGCGTGACAGGGGATGTTTACGAGCAGTACTTC
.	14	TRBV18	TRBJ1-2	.	CASSPSTPTYGYTF	TGTGCCAGCTCACCGTCGACCCCGACTTATGGCTACACCTTC
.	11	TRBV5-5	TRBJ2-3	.	CASSFGDTQYF	TGTGCCAGCAGCTTCGGGGATACGCAGTATTTT
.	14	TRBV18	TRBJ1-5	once	CASSDSEDIRPQHF	TGTGCCAGCTCAGACTCCGAGGATATCAGGCCCCAGCATTTT
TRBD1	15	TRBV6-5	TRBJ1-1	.	CASSYWKGARTEAFF	TGTGCCAGCAGTTACTGGAAGGGGGCGCGGACTGAAGCTTTCTTT
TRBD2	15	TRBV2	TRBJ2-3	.	CASSVSGSLKDTQYF	TGTGCCAGCAGTGTGAGCGGGAGTTTGAAAGATACGCAGTATTTT
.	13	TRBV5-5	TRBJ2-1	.	CASSFQQGDEQFF	TGTGCCAGCAGCTTCCAACAGGGTGATGAGCAGTTCTTC
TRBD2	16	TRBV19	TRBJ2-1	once	CASSIGNGRTYNEQFF	TGTGCCAGTAGTATTGGGAACGGGAGGACCTACAATGAGCAGTTCTTC
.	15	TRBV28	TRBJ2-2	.	CASSFSPVLAGELFF	TGTGCCAGCAGTTTCTCTCCAGTCTTGGCCGGGGAGCTGTTTTTT
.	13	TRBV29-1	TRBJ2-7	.	CSVEDRGGYEQYF	TGCAGCGTTGAAGATCGTGGAGGGTACGAGCAGTACTTC